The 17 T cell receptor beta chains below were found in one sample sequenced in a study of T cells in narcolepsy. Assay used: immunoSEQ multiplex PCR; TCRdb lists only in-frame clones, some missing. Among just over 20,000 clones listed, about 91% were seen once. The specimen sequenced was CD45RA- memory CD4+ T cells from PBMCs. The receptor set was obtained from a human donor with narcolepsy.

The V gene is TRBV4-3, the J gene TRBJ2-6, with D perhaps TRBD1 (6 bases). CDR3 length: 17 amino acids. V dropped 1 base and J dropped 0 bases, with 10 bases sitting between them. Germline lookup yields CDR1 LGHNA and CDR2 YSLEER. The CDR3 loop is CASSQGQVNSGANVLTF. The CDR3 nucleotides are TGCGCCAGCAGCCAAGGACAGGTGAACTCTGGGGCCAACGTCCTGACTTTC.

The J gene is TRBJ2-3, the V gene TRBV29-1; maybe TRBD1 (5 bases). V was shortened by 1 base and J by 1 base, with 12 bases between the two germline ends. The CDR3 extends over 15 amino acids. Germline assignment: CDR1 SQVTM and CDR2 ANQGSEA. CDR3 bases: TGCAGCGTTGAAGGGGGCATAACCGGCACAGATACGCAGTATTTT. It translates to CSVEGGITGTDTQYF.

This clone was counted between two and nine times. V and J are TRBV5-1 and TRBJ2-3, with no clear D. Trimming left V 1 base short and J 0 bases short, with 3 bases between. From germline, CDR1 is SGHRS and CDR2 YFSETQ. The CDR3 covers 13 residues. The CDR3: CASSLISTDTQYF. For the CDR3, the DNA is TGCGCCAGCAGCTTGATCAGCACAGATACGCAGTATTTT. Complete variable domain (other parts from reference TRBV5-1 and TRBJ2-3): KAGVTQTPRYLIKTRGQQVTLSCSPISGHRSVSWYQQTPGQGLQFLFEYFSETQRNKGNFPGRFSGRQFSNSRSEMNVSTLELGDSALYLCASSLISTDTQYFGPGTRLTVL.

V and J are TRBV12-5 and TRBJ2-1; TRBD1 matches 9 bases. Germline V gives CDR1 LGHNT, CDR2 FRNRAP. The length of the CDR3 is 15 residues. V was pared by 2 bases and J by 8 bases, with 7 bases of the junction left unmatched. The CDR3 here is CASGLSGTGWDEQFF. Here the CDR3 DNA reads TGTGCTAGTGGTTTGTCCGGGACAGGGTGGGATGAGCAGTTCTTC.

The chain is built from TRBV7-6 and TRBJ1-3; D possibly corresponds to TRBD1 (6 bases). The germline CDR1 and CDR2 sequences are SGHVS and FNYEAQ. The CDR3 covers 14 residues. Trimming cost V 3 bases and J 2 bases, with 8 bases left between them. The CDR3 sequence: CASSFGQPGNTIYF. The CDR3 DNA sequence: TGTGCCAGCAGCTTTGGACAGCCTGGAAACACCATATATTTT.

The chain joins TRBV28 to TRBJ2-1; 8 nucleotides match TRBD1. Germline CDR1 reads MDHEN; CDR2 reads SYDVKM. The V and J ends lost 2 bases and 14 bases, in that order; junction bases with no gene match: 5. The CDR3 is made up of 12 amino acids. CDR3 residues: CASSLGQGKEFF. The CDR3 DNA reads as TGTGCCAGCAGTTTAGGACAGGGTAAGGAGTTCTTC.

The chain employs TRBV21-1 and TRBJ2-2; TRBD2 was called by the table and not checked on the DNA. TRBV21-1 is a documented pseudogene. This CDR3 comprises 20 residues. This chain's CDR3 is CASSSHKLGASGGMTGELFF. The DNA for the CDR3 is TGTGCCAGCAGCTCACACAAACTGGGGGCTAGCGGGGGAATGACCGGGGAGCTGTTTTTT.

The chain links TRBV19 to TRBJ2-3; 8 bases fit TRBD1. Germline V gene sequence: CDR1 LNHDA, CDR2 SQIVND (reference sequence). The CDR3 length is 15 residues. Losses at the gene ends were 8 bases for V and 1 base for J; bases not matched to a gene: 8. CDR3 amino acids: CASSTGGSGTDTQYF. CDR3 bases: TGTGCCAGTTCTACAGGGGGGTCGGGCACAGATACGCAGTATTTT.

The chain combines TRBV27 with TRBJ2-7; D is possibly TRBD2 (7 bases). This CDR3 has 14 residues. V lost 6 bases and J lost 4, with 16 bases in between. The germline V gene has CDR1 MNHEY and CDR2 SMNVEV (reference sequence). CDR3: CASSSRGGPYEQYF. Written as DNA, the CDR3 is TGTGCCAGCAGCTCAAGGGGGGGACCTTACGAGCAGTACTTC.

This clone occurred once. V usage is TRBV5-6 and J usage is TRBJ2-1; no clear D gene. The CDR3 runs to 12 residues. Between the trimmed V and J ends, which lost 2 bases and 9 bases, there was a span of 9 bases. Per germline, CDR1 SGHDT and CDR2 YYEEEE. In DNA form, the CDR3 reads TGTGCCAGCAGCTTTGGGATGGGTGAGCAGTTCTTC. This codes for CASSFGMGEQFF.

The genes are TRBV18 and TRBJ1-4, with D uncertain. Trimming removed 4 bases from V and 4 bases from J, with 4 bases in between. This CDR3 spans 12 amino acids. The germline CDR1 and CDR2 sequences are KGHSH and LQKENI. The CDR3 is CASSRGNEKLFF. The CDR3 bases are TGTGCCAGCTCACGCGGTAATGAAAAACTGTTTTTT.

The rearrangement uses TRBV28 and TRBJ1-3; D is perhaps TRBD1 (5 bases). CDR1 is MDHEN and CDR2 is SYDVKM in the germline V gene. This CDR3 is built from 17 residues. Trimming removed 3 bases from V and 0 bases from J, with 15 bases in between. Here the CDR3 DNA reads TGTGCCAGCAGTTTGGGACGGTGGGGAGCCTCTGGAAACACCATATATTTT. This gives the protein CASSLGRWGASGNTIYF. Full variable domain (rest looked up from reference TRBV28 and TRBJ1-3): DVKVTQSSRYLVKRTGEKVFLECVQDMDHENMFWYRQDPGLGLRLIYFSYDVKMKEKGDIPEGYSVSREKKERFSLILESASTNQTSMYLCASSLGRWGASGNTIYFGEGSWLTVV.

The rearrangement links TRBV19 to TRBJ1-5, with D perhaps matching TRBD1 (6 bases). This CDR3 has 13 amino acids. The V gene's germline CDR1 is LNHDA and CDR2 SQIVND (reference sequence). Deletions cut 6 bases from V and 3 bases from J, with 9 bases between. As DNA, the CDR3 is TGTGCCAGTAGGGACAGAGACAATCAGCCCCAGCATTTT. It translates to CASRDRDNQPQHF.

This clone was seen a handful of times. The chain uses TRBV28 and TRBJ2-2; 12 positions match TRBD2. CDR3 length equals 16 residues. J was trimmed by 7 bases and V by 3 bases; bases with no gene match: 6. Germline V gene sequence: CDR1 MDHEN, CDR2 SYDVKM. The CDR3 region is CASSLLTSGSHGELFF. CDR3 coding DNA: TGTGCCAGCAGTTTGTTGACTAGCGGGAGCCACGGGGAGCTGTTTTTT.

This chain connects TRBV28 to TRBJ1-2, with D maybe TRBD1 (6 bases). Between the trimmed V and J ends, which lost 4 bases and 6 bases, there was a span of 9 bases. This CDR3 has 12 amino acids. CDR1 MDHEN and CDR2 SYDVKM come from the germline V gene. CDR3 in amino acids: CASSYRDHGYTF. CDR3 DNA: TGTGCCAGCAGTTACAGGGACCATGGCTACACCTTC.

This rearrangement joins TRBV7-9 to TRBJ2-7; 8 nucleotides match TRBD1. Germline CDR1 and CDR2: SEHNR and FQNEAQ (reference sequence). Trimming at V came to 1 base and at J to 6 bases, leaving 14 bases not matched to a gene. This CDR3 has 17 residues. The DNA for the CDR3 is TGTGCCAGCAGCTTAGGGGTGGGACAGGTCCAAGGAGGCGAGCAGTACTTC. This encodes CASSLGVGQVQGGEQYF.

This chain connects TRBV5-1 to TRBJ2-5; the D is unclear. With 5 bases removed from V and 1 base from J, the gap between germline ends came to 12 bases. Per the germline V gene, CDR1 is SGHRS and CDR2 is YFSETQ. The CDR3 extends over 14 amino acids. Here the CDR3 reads CASRRTATQETQYF. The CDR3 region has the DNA TGCGCCAGCAGACGAACAGCTACCCAAGAGACCCAGTACTTC.